This T cell receptor (beta chain) was identified during a study of blood T cell repertoires in COVID-19. The wider study: COVID-19 samples from acute and convalescent phases originated in the United States, Italy and Spain.

Clones were sequenced by immunoSEQ multiplex PCR, and TCRdb holds only the in-frame ones, with some missing. The sample has 100,000 to 150,000 clones; more than 75% are singletons. CDR3 length equals 14 residues. CDR1 is SGHRS, CDR2 YFSETQ, per germline. V was cut by 0 bases and J by 2 bases, with 9 bases left in between. This clonotype was obtained from a man in his 70s with active COVID-19. The genes are TRBV5-1 and TRBJ2-7; unclear D gene. The sample taken for sequencing was peripheral blood. The CDR3 here is CASSLVAATYEQYF. In nucleotides, the CDR3 is TGCGCCAGCAGCTTGGTAGCTGCAACCTACGAGCAGTACTTC.